This T cell receptor beta chain originates from a study of T cell responses to AZD1222 COVID-19 vaccine. Study information: The analysis combined second doses at about 4 or about 12 weeks.

Germline CDR1 reads SQVTM; CDR2 reads ANQGSEA. Trimming cost V 3 bases and J 5 bases; bases outside gene matches: 5. CDR3 length equals 14 residues. The data were produced by immunoSEQ multiplex PCR, yet TCRdb's version contains in-frame clones alone and is incomplete. The data show roughly 150,000 clones, less than 95% seen once. The rearrangement uses TRBV29-1 and TRBJ2-5, with 11 bases aligning to TRBD2. The sequenced sample was peripheral blood, obtained on day 0 of AZD1222 vaccination. The receptor was derived from an adult in good health. The CDR3 sequence is CSVDSGGARETQYF. The CDR3 nucleotides are TGCAGCGTTGATAGCGGGGGGGCCCGGGAGACCCAGTACTTC.